A single sample is the source of the 30 T cell receptor beta chains below, sequenced in a study of beta chain features in type 1 diabetes. Expressed TCRB transcripts got sequenced, as all isolated RNA was reverse transcribed. Method: immunoSEQ multiplex PCR; TCRdb's copy keeps in-frame clones and lacks some. The repertoire includes a few hundred thousand clones, about a fifth of them detected once, and roughly 0.028% sits in the top ten. General study findings and limits: Type 1 diabetes patients had TCRB CDR3s that were shorter (moderately but significantly so) in all four CD4+ subsets.

What these receptors recognize is not known. Source material: naive CD4+ T cells from blood. These receptors were taken from a woman aged 40 to 50 with type 1 diabetes.

This clone was recorded a few times. The rearrangement joins TRBV29-1 to TRBJ2-5, with 7 bases matching TRBD1. V shed 3 bases, J shed 2 bases, and the junction held 9 bases outside the gene matches. Germline-derived CDR1 and CDR2 are SQVTM and ANQGSEA. This CDR3 has 15 residues. CDR3 region: CSVDPQGVEQETQYF. CDR3 DNA sequence: TGCAGCGTTGACCCGCAGGGGGTAGAGCAAGAGACCCAGTACTTC. Filled out from reference TRBV29-1 and TRBJ2-5, the complete variable domain reads SAVISQKPSRDICQRGTSLTIQCQVDSQVTMMFWYRQQPGQSLTLIATANQGSEATYESGFVIDKFPISRPNLTFSTLTVSNMSPEDSSIYLCSVDPQGVEQETQYFGPGTRLLVL.

The chain combines TRBV19 with TRBJ2-1; D perhaps matches TRBD2 (5 bases). The V gene's germline CDR1 is LNHDA and CDR2 SQIVND (reference sequence). This CDR3 has 13 residues. The V gene lost 7 bases and the J gene lost 9 bases, with 16 bases spanning the gap. The CDR3 protein is CASNSGSASEQFF. The CDR3, as DNA: TGTGCCAGTAATTCGGGATCGGCTAGTGAGCAGTTCTTC.

V usage is TRBV7-2 and J usage is TRBJ1-6, with unresolved D. Between the trimmed V and J ends, which lost 1 base and 11 bases, there was a span of 12 bases. Per the germline V gene, CDR1 is SGHTA and CDR2 is FQGNSA. This CDR3 spans 14 amino acids. CDR3 protein: CASSLGADRPPLHF. CDR3 bases: TGTGCCAGCAGCTTAGGGGCAGATCGGCCACCCCTCCACTTT.

The V and J genes are TRBV5-1 and TRBJ2-5, with 7 positions matching TRBD1. V was clipped by 3 bases and J by 5 bases; unmatched bases: 10. CDR1 SGHRS and CDR2 YFSETQ come from the germline V gene. This CDR3 has 15 amino acids. This CDR3 is CASSSLKGAGETQYF. CDR3 bases: TGCGCCAGCAGCTCACTAAAGGGGGCCGGGGAGACCCAGTACTTC.

This clone was detected only a few times. This rearrangement joins TRBV23-1 to TRBJ2-1; TRBD2 agrees at 13 bases. TRBV23-1 is an open reading frame, and its role is uncertain. Trimming removed 4 bases from V and 0 bases from J; junction bases left unmatched: 3. This CDR3 is built from 17 residues. The CDR3 sequence: CASSPRTSGSSYNEQFF. In DNA form, the CDR3 reads TGCGCCAGCAGTCCGCGGACTAGCGGGAGCTCCTACAATGAGCAGTTCTTC.

This chain connects TRBV5-4 to TRBJ1-1, with TRBD1 matching 7 bases. Germline V lookup: CDR1 SGHNT, CDR2 YYREEE (reference sequence). The J segment lost 11 bases and the V segment lost 0 bases, leaving 4 bases of the junction unmatched. This CDR3 has 12 residues. The CDR3 DNA follows: TGTGCCAGCAGCTTGGAGGGGGCTGGGGCTTTCTTT. Residues: CASSLEGAGAFF.

This clone has only a few counts. The chain links TRBV27 to TRBJ2-7, with D maybe TRBD2 (6 bases). Trimming cost V 6 bases and J 4 bases, with 19 bases left between them. The CDR3 totals 15 residues. Germline V gives CDR1 MNHEY, CDR2 SMNVEV (reference sequence). The CDR3 coding sequence is TGTGCCAGCAGGTCCGAGGGACTTGGGGGTTACGAGCAGTACTTC. Amino acids: CASRSEGLGGYEQYF.

The V gene is TRBV27, the J gene TRBJ2-7, with a weak D call TRBD1 (5 bases). Germline CDR1 reads MNHEY; CDR2 reads SMNVEV (reference sequence). CDR3 length: 12 residues. Trimming left V 6 bases short and J 1 base short, with 7 bases between. The CDR3 is CASRDSSYEQYF. The CDR3 coding sequence is TGTGCCAGCAGAGACAGTTCCTACGAGCAGTACTTC.

The CDR3 DNA reads TGTGCCAGCAGCTTAGTAGGGACTAGCGGACACAATGAGCAGTTCTTC. It codes for CASSLVGTSGHNEQFF. This chain links TRBV11-2 with TRBJ2-1; 11 positions match TRBD2. V gave up 1 base and J gave up 5 bases; unmatched junction bases: 4. The CDR3 is made up of 16 amino acids. Germline CDR1 and CDR2: SGHAT and FQNNGV.

This clone was seen only a few times. The chain couples TRBV4-3 to TRBJ2-3, with D possibly TRBD2 on 6 matching bases. Trimming shortened V by 4 bases and J by 0 bases, and 17 bases separated the two germline ends. Germline assignment: CDR1 LGHNA and CDR2 YSLEER. The CDR3 covers 17 residues. The CDR3 coding sequence is TGCGCCAGCAGCCCCCAAGGGGCTAGCGACAGCACAGATACGCAGTATTTT. Translation: CASSPQGASDSTDTQYF.

The chain employs TRBV7-9 and TRBJ2-5; the match to TRBD2 covers 8 bases. Germline V CDR1 and CDR2: SEHNR, FQNEAQ (reference sequence). The CDR3 has 17 residues. V lost 2 bases and J lost 3; bases outside the gene matches: 11. CDR3 DNA sequence: TGTGCCAGCAGCTTACTACTGCGGGGGGACGCCAAAGAGACCCAGTACTTC. It yields the protein CASSLLLRGDAKETQYF.

This clone came up a few times. The chain combines TRBV9 with TRBJ2-5; TRBD2 matches at 9 bases. The CDR3 consists of 16 residues. Germline V gene lookup returns CDR1 SGDLS and CDR2 YYNGEE. V gave up 0 bases and J gave up 4 bases; unmatched junction bases: 7. DNA of the CDR3: TGTGCCAGCAGCGTAGGGGTAGCGGGAGTCCCAGAGACCCAGTACTTC. Protein product: CASSVGVAGVPETQYF.

This chain connects TRBV28 to TRBJ2-7, with 8 bases fitting TRBD1. Losses at the gene ends were 8 bases for V and 2 bases for J; bases not matched to a gene: 2. Per the germline V gene, CDR1 is MDHEN and CDR2 is SYDVKM. This CDR3 has 12 amino acids. The CDR3: CASRQGTYEQYF. The CDR3 DNA is TGTGCCAGCCGACAGGGGACCTACGAGCAGTACTTC.

This clone came up a few times. The rearrangement joins TRBV4-1 to TRBJ2-7, with D maybe TRBD1 (6 bases). There are 18 residues in the CDR3. Trimming took off 2 bases at V and 5 bases at J, with 25 bases between the two ends. The germline V gene encodes CDR1 MGHRA and CDR2 YSYEKL. The CDR3 DNA reads as TGCGCCAGCAGCCAATCAGGGGCCCCGGGCAGGTTAAGGAACGAGCAGTACTTC. It codes for CASSQSGAPGRLRNEQYF.

This clone has more than one count but fewer than ten. The chain is built from TRBV5-4 and TRBJ1-1, with 8 nucleotides matching TRBD1. The germline CDR1 and CDR2 sequences are SGHNT and YYREEE (reference sequence). V gave up 2 bases and J gave up 1 base; unmatched junction bases: 1. The CDR3 loop spans 14 amino acids. The CDR3 region is CASSFGTGNTEAFF. In nucleotides, the CDR3 is TGTGCCAGCAGCTTCGGGACAGGGAACACTGAAGCTTTCTTT.

There are a few counts of this clone. The V and J genes are TRBV18 and TRBJ2-1, with 10 bases aligning to TRBD2. Germline CDR1 and CDR2: KGHSH and LQKENI. V dropped 2 bases and J dropped 7; count of bases not matched to a gene: 2. CDR3 length: 14 amino acids. In DNA form, the CDR3 reads TGTGCCAGCTCACCATCTAGCGGGGGAAATGAGCAGTTCTTC. It translates to CASSPSSGGNEQFF.

This clone has just a few counts. The chain uses TRBV6-5 and TRBJ1-1; tentative D call: TRBD1 (5 bases). Germline V gene sequence: CDR1 MNHEY, CDR2 SVGAGI. V was cut by 2 bases and J by 3 bases, with 10 bases left in between. CDR3 length equals 14 residues. This CDR3 reads CASSYGGGYTEAFF. The CDR3 DNA reads TGTGCCAGCAGTTACGGTGGGGGGTACACTGAAGCTTTCTTT.

This clone appeared a few times. This chain uses TRBV5-4 with TRBJ1-1; a possible D gene is TRBD1 (5 bases). The CDR3 totals 14 residues. V was pared by 0 bases and J by 0 bases, with 6 bases between. Germline-derived CDR1 and CDR2 are SGHNT and YYREEE (reference sequence). The CDR3 DNA is TGTGCCAGCAGCTTGGAGGGGATGAACACTGAAGCTTTCTTT. It codes for CASSLEGMNTEAFF.

As to this clone: Other DNA variants within this sample encode the same CDR3. The rearrangement joins TRBV2 to TRBJ2-7; maybe TRBD1 (6 bases). This CDR3 is 12 amino acids long. Germline lookup yields CDR1 SNHLY and CDR2 FYNNEI. Trimming took 3 bases from V and 4 from J, leaving 7 bases between them. Written as DNA, the CDR3 is TGTGCCAGCAGTGACAGGGGTTACGAGCAGTACTTC. Translating it yields CASSDRGYEQYF.

The DNA of the CDR3 is TGTGCCAGCAGCCACCGGACAGGGGAAACTGAAGCTTTCTTT. Protein product: CASSHRTGETEAFF. The gene calls are TRBV7-9 and TRBJ1-1, with 9 bases fitting TRBD1. The CDR3 covers 14 residues. The V segment lost 5 bases and the J segment 5 bases; nucleotides outside the gene matches: 6. CDR1 and CDR2 (germline): SEHNR, FQNEAQ (reference sequence).

The rearrangement links TRBV9 to TRBJ2-7; D is ambiguous. The CDR3 has 12 residues. In germline, CDR1 is SGDLS, CDR2 YYNGEE. Trimming took 3 bases from V and 0 from J, leaving 4 bases between them. CDR3 amino acids: CASSAVSYEQYF. In nucleotides, the CDR3 is TGTGCCAGCAGCGCCGTCTCCTACGAGCAGTACTTC.

The rearrangement uses TRBV7-2 and TRBJ1-1, with a possible D match to TRBD1 (5 bases). Deletions cut 3 bases from V and 4 bases from J, with 9 bases between. Germline assignment: CDR1 SGHTA and CDR2 FQGNSA. There are 13 residues in the CDR3. CDR3 DNA sequence: TGTGCCAGCAGCTTTCAGGGCCGCACTGAAGCTTTCTTT. Its protein product is CASSFQGRTEAFF.

The J gene is TRBJ2-7, the V gene TRBV19; D unresolved. The germline V and J ends were trimmed by 3 bases and 2 bases, with 14 bases remaining between them. CDR1 and CDR2 from the germline V gene are LNHDA and SQIVND (reference sequence). The CDR3 is 15 residues long. CDR3 nucleotides: TGTGCCAGTAGTATGTCCCCCGCGCCTACCTACGAGCAGTACTTC. It yields the protein CASSMSPAPTYEQYF.

The V gene is TRBV7-9, the J gene TRBJ2-6, with D possibly matching TRBD2 (6 bases). The CDR3 runs to 15 residues. Germline assignment: CDR1 SEHNR and CDR2 FQNEAQ (reference sequence). The ends were cut back, 8 bases at V and 1 base at J, with 12 bases in the middle. The CDR3 protein is CASGARGSGANVLTF. CDR3 DNA sequence: TGTGCCAGCGGCGCCCGGGGGTCTGGGGCCAACGTCCTGACTTTC.

V and J are TRBV4-2 and TRBJ2-5; D gene ambiguous. CDR1 LGHNA and CDR2 YNFKEQ come from the germline V gene. CDR3 length equals 14 residues. Trimming left V 4 bases short and J 1 base short, with 10 bases between. The CDR3 DNA is TGTGCCAGCAGCCGCCAACTAACCCAAGAGACCCAGTACTTC. Protein sequence: CASSRQLTQETQYF.

The rearrangement joins TRBV20-1 to TRBJ1-5, with D tentatively TRBD1 (5 bases). V lost 6 bases to trimming and J lost 6 bases, with 9 bases between them. The CDR3 sequence is 11 residues long. Germline V lookup: CDR1 DFQATT, CDR2 SNEGSKA (reference sequence). In nucleotides, the CDR3 is TGCAGTGCGCAGGGCCGTCAGCCCCAGCATTTT. Residues: CSAQGRQPQHF.

The sample holds a few counts of this clone. The chain is built from TRBV4-3 and TRBJ2-4; 7 bases align to TRBD1. Germline V gene lookup returns CDR1 LGHNA and CDR2 YSLEER. Unmatched junction bases numbered 7, after V lost 1 base and J lost 7 bases. This CDR3 has 15 residues. The CDR3 coding sequence is TGCGCCAGCAGCCAAGCAGAGACAGGGAATAACATTCAGTACTTC. This sequence encodes CASSQAETGNNIQYF.

This clone has only a few counts. This sequence joins TRBV5-4 and TRBJ2-7; 8 nucleotides align to TRBD1. V lost 5 bases, J lost 7 bases, and 8 bases stayed unmatched. Looked up from germline, CDR1 is SGHNT and CDR2 is YYREEE (reference sequence). The CDR3 runs to 13 residues. The DNA of the CDR3 is TGTGCCAGCAGACGAAATACAGGGGGAGAGCAGTACTTC. This encodes CASRRNTGGEQYF.

This chain uses TRBV7-9 with TRBJ2-7; TRBD1 matches 12 bases. Germline V gives CDR1 SEHNR, CDR2 FQNEAQ (reference sequence). The CDR3 has 16 residues. V lost 2 bases to trimming and J lost 5 bases; unmatched junction nucleotides: 7. CDR3 protein: CASSLYGTGGVDEQYF. The DNA of the CDR3 is TGTGCCAGCAGCTTATATGGGACAGGGGGCGTCGACGAGCAGTACTTC.

This chain uses TRBV6-6 with TRBJ2-1, with 7 bases aligning to TRBD2. The CDR3 extends over 14 amino acids. V gave up 2 bases and J gave up 6 bases; unmatched junction bases: 4. CDR1 and CDR2 from the germline V gene are MNHNY and SVGAGI (reference sequence). DNA for the CDR3: TGTGCCAGCAGTTACGGCGGGAGAGGCAATGAGCAGTTCTTC. Translating gives CASSYGGRGNEQFF.